A selection of T cell receptor beta chains follows, all from one sample in a study of blood T cell repertoires in COVID-19. TCRdb's table, derived via immunoSEQ multiplex PCR, lists solely in-frame clones and lacks some. The sample lists approximately 260,000 clones, approximately 86% occurring once. The sample taken for sequencing was peripheral blood. These receptors were taken from a woman of 80 years or more with active or convalescent COVID-19. Each CDR3 is given with its conserved first and last residue. D genes are given only for firm matches. Clone sizes are given selectively: once, few, many, or a class where the clone is expanded.

V: TRBV3-1/TRBV3-2; size: -; D: TRBD1; J: TRBJ2-4; DNA: TGTGCCAGCAGCCAAGAGGGACAGATAGCCAAAAACATTCAGTACTTC; CDR3: CASSQEGQIAKNIQYF
V: TRBV27; size: -; D: TRBD1; J: TRBJ1-2; DNA: TGTGCCAGCAGCCCCTCAGGGGGCGACTATGGCTACACCTTC; CDR3: CASSPSGGDYGYTF
V: TRBV19; size: -; D: TRBD1; J: TRBJ1-3; DNA: TGTGCCAGTAGTAAGGACAGGTACTCTGGAAACACCATATATTTT; CDR3: CASSKDRYSGNTIYF
V: TRBV6-2/TRBV6-3; size: -; D: -; J: TRBJ1-1; DNA: TGTGCCAGCAACCCTTTTGTCAGCACTGAAGCTTTCTTT; CDR3: CASNPFVSTEAFF
V: TRBV28; size: -; D: TRBD1; J: TRBJ2-7; DNA: TGTGCCAGCGGGATGACAGGGACCTACGAGCAGTACTTC; CDR3: CASGMTGTYEQYF
V: TRBV14; size: -; D: -; J: TRBJ2-2; DNA: TGTGCCAGCAGCCAAGAATTTTGGCGAGGGAACACCGGGGAGCTGTTTTTT; CDR3: CASSQEFWRGNTGELFF
V: TRBV7-9; size: few; D: -; J: TRBJ1-1; DNA: TGTGCCAGCAGCGCCCAGATGAACACTGAAGCTTTCTTT; CDR3: CASSAQMNTEAFF
V: TRBV5-6; size: -; D: -; J: TRBJ1-5; DNA: TGTGCCAGCAGTATACAGGGTGTTAGCAATCAGCCCCAGCATTTT; CDR3: CASSIQGVSNQPQHF
V: TRBV11-2; size: -; D: -; J: TRBJ2-2; DNA: TGTGCCAGCAGCTCAGCTATGGCTCCCAGGACCGGGGAGCTGTTTTTT; CDR3: CASSSAMAPRTGELFF
V: TRBV29-1; size: -; D: TRBD1; J: TRBJ1-1; DNA: TGCAGCGTTCGGACAGGGTATTACACTGAAGCTTTCTTT; CDR3: CSVRTGYYTEAFF
V: TRBV5-1; size: -; D: TRBD2; J: TRBJ2-1; DNA: TGCGCCAGCAGCTTGCTGCCCGGGAGGGGTAACAATGAGCAGTTCTTC; CDR3: CASSLLPGRGNNEQFF
V: TRBV13; size: -; D: -; J: TRBJ1-6; DNA: TGTGCCAGCAGCCCCTCCCGGGGTTTAGGTTCACCCCTCCACTTT; CDR3: CASSPSRGLGSPLHF
V: TRBV28; size: once; D: TRBD2; J: TRBJ2-4; DNA: TGTGCCAGCAGACAAGGACTAGCGGGGGGAATGAAAAACATTCAGTACTTC; CDR3: CASRQGLAGGMKNIQYF
V: TRBV29-1; size: few; D: -; J: TRBJ2-2; DNA: TGCAGCGTTGGAGGCAGTCGCACCGGGGAGCTGTTTTTT; CDR3: CSVGGSRTGELFF
V: TRBV30; size: -; D: TRBD1; J: TRBJ1-5; DNA: TGTGCCTGGAGTGTACTGGCAGGGGGGATCCAGCATTTT; CDR3: CAWSVLAGGIQHF
V: TRBV6-1; size: once; D: -; J: TRBJ2-2; DNA: TGTGCCAGCAGTGACAGGGTTGCCGGGGAGCTGTTTTTT; CDR3: CASSDRVAGELFF
V: TRBV27; size: -; D: -; J: TRBJ1-4; DNA: TGTGCCAGCCGTCGACAGGCGAAGCTCCCAACTAATGAAAAACTGTTTTTT; CDR3: CASRRQAKLPTNEKLFF
V: TRBV30; size: -; D: TRBD1; J: TRBJ2-1; DNA: TGTGCCTGGAACCGGGACAGGTACAATGAGCAGTTCTTC; CDR3: CAWNRDRYNEQFF
V: TRBV5-1; size: -; D: -; J: TRBJ2-1; DNA: TGCGCCAGCAGCTTGGGGCGGAGTGAGCAGTTCTTC; CDR3: CASSLGRSEQFF
V: TRBV5-6; size: once; D: -; J: TRBJ1-3; DNA: TGTGCCAGCAGCTTGGCCTTAGGCCAGGGTGGTTCCGCCACCATATATTTT; CDR3: CASSLALGQGGSATIYF
V: TRBV29-1; size: once; D: TRBD1; J: TRBJ1-6; DNA: TGCAGCGTAGCTACCGGGACAGGGGGTTCACCCCTCCACTTT; CDR3: CSVATGTGGSPLHF